The 18 T cell receptor beta chains reported below all come from one sample, sequenced in a study of T cells after yellow fever vaccination (dated by TCRdb to about 2019). The treatment or condition label of this sample denotes: live attenuated yellow fever vaccine strain. Libraries came from 5' RACE. Sequencing instrument: Illumina HiSeq 2500. TCRdb reran the public reads through fastp at Q25 and MiXCR, keeping productive beta chains. All rows with the same CDR3 protein become a single entry with the most common DNA and genes. Within this sample are approximately 110,000 distinct CDR3 sequences, with around 8% of them counted one time only. The ten largest clones capture over 25% of the sample. The sequences come from CD8+ T cells sorted from PBMCs, collected 45 days after the yellow fever booster vaccination. The receptors derive from a man aged 25-45 years who received the YFV17D yellow fever vaccine.

V and J are TRBV20-1 and TRBJ2-1, with D perhaps TRBD1 (6 bases). Germline V gene data show CDR1 as DFQATT and CDR2 as SNEGSKA (reference sequence). The CDR3 covers 12 residues. Trimming took 4 bases from V and 9 from J, leaving 13 bases between them. CDR3: CSAIQQGAEQFF. DNA for the CDR3: TGCAGTGCTATTCAACAGGGCGCTGAGCAGTTCTTC.

This clonotype was counted at least ten times. V gene TRBV12-3 or TRBV12-4 combines with J gene TRBJ1-4, with TRBD1 matching 7 bases. This CDR3 region has 15 residues. Trimming at V came to 4 bases and at J to 0 bases, leaving 2 bases not matched to a gene. The CDR3 here is CASSSQGATNEKLFF. CDR3 nucleotides: TGTGCCAGCAGTTCGCAGGGGGCAACTAATGAAAAACTGTTTTTT.

The chain employs TRBV5-1 and TRBJ2-5, with 9 bases identical to TRBD2. The V gene end was trimmed by 2 bases and the J gene end by 3 bases; junction bases not matched to a gene: 5. Looked up from germline, CDR1 is SGHRS and CDR2 is YFSETQ. The CDR3 has 15 amino acids. CDR3 in amino acids: CASSFVASGKETQYF. The DNA for the CDR3 is TGCGCCAGCAGCTTCGTGGCTAGCGGGAAAGAGACCCAGTACTTC. Full variable domain (rest looked up from reference TRBV5-1 and TRBJ2-5): KAGVTQTPRYLIKTRGQQVTLSCSPISGHRSVSWYQQTPGQGLQFLFEYFSETQRNKGNFPGRFSGRQFSNSRSEMNVSTLELGDSALYLCASSFVASGKETQYFGPGTRLLVL.

This clonotype has ten or more counts. The J gene is TRBJ2-3, the V gene TRBV12-3 or TRBV12-4; 12 nucleotides align to TRBD1. The CDR3 is 18 residues long. Germline trimming cut 6 bases from V and 3 bases from J; bases unmatched to any gene: 13. CDR3 residues: CASSPVIWDRGLTDTQYF. Here the CDR3 DNA reads TGTGCCAGCAGCCCGGTCATTTGGGACAGGGGGCTTACAGATACGCAGTATTTT.

The genes are TRBV29-1 and TRBJ1-1; 8 bases align to TRBD1. J gave up 0 bases and V 8 bases, and 5 bases lay outside the gene matches. The CDR3 runs 13 residues. The germline gives CDR1 SQVTM, CDR2 ANQGSEA. The CDR3 is CSLDRGMNTEAFF. CDR3 nucleotides: TGCAGCCTAGACAGGGGAATGAACACTGAAGCTTTCTTT.

This clonotype occurred many times. This sequence joins TRBV7-2 and TRBJ2-7; 10 bases agree with TRBD2. The CDR3 length is 15 residues. CDR1 and CDR2 (germline): SGHTA, FQGNSA. Trimming took 4 bases from V and 2 from J; bases not matched to a gene: 5. CDR3 protein: CASSSGLAETYEQYF. In DNA, the CDR3 is TGTGCCAGCAGCTCCGGACTAGCGGAGACCTACGAGCAGTACTTC.

This clonotype occurred many times. V usage is TRBV5-1 and J usage is TRBJ2-1; a possible D gene is TRBD1 (6 bases). The V gene lost 1 base and the J gene lost 2 bases, with 10 bases spanning the gap. The CDR3 is 15 residues long. Germline V lookup: CDR1 SGHRS, CDR2 YFSETQ. The CDR3 bases are TGCGCCAGCAGCTTGACGGACAGAGCCTACAATGAGCAGTTCTTC. Translating gives CASSLTDRAYNEQFF.

This clonotype appeared many times. The chain links TRBV6-1 to TRBJ2-3; maybe TRBD2 (5 bases). V was shortened by 7 bases and J by 6 bases, with 17 bases between the two germline ends. Germline V gene sequence: CDR1 MNHNS, CDR2 SASEGT. This CDR3 has 14 amino acids. CDR3 loop: CASTHGFRGDTQYF. The CDR3 nucleotides are TGTGCCAGCACCCATGGGTTCCGAGGGGATACGCAGTATTTT.

This clonotype has at least ten counts. The chain is built from TRBV7-6 and TRBJ2-7; possible D gene TRBD1, 5 bases. The CDR3 contains 14 residues. Deletions cut 4 bases from V and 6 bases from J, with 16 bases between. The germline gives CDR1 SGHVS, CDR2 FNYEAQ. DNA of the CDR3: TGTGCCAGCAGCTCACTCCAGGGTTTGGGCGAGCAGTACTTC. This translates into CASSSLQGLGEQYF.

This clonotype was recorded many times. CDR3 in amino acids: CAISETAPPGQPQHF. Here the CDR3 DNA reads TGTGCCATCAGTGAGACAGCCCCGCCGGGGCAGCCCCAGCATTTT. V gene TRBV10-3 combines with J gene TRBJ1-5; D call uncertain. The V gene lost 2 bases and the J gene lost 7 bases, with 15 bases spanning the gap. The CDR3 runs to 15 residues. Germline V gene sequence: CDR1 ENHRY, CDR2 SYGVKD.

The chain recombines TRBV5-5 with TRBJ1-5, with D hard to call. Trimming cost V 0 bases and J 5 bases, with 9 bases left between them. The CDR3 totals 14 residues. Germline loops: CDR1 SGHKS, CDR2 YYEKEE (reference sequence). The CDR3 is CASSLVGSHQPQHF. DNA for the CDR3: TGTGCCAGCAGCTTGGTCGGCAGCCATCAGCCCCAGCATTTT.

This clonotype was recorded a few times. V and J are TRBV27 and TRBJ2-1, with 9 bases lining up with TRBD2. From germline, CDR1 is MNHEY and CDR2 SMNVEV (reference sequence). V dropped 3 bases and J dropped 5; count of bases not matched to a gene: 2. The CDR3 is 14 residues long. This chain's CDR3 is CASSFSGRDNEQFF. The DNA of the CDR3 is TGTGCCAGCAGTTTTAGCGGGAGAGACAATGAGCAGTTCTTC.

This clonotype was seen at least ten times. This chain uses TRBV7-9 with TRBJ2-1, with D perhaps matching TRBD2 (5 bases). Trimming left V 2 bases short and J 1 base short, with 9 bases between. This CDR3 is 15 amino acids long. Germline loops: CDR1 SEHNR, CDR2 FQNEAQ (reference sequence). The CDR3 protein is CASSLPGSSYNEQFF. As DNA, the CDR3 is TGTGCCAGCAGCTTACCGGGAAGTTCCTACAATGAGCAGTTCTTC.

This clonotype was picked up many times. The V gene is TRBV7-9, the J gene TRBJ2-1; 7 bases match TRBD2. J lost 5 bases, V lost 5 bases, and 9 bases had no gene match. Germline CDR1 and CDR2: SEHNR and FQNEAQ (reference sequence). This CDR3 has 15 residues. Here the CDR3 DNA reads TGTGCCAGCAGCCCTCGACTAGCTTCCCACAATGAGCAGTTCTTC. Translating it yields CASSPRLASHNEQFF.

The CDR3 nucleotides read TGCAGCTTCCGGGGAGGCCCCCGGGGCCCTAGCACAGATACGCAGTATTTT. It encodes CSFRGGPRGPSTDTQYF. This chain links TRBV20-1 with TRBJ2-3; D might be TRBD2 (6 bases). Looked up from germline, CDR1 is DFQATT and CDR2 is SNEGSKA (reference sequence). The CDR3 consists of 17 residues.

This clonotype appeared many times. This chain uses TRBV29-1 with TRBJ2-1; D gene unclear. Germline CDR1 and CDR2: SQVTM and ANQGSEA. The V end lost 1 base, the J end lost 6 bases, and 7 bases lay between the germline ends. The CDR3 is 12 residues long. The CDR3 protein is CSVEGEGNEQFF. Here the CDR3 DNA reads TGCAGCGTTGAAGGGGAAGGCAATGAGCAGTTCTTC.

This clonotype is labeled medium-sized (0.01 to 0.1%). This chain connects TRBV4-3 to TRBJ2-5; 9 bases agree with TRBD2. V was clipped by 0 bases and J by 1 base; unmatched bases: 6. The V gene's germline CDR1 is LGHNA and CDR2 YSLEER. CDR3 size: 17 residues. The CDR3 sequence is CASSQDVDSGSQETQYF. CDR3 nucleotides: TGCGCCAGCAGCCAAGATGTCGATAGCGGGAGCCAAGAGACCCAGTACTTC.

Regarding this clonotype: One base away lies a much larger clone, so this may be a sequencing read error. The final CDR3 position lacks the conserved phenylalanine or tryptophan, pointing to a likely read error. The chain couples TRBV6-2 or TRBV6-3 to TRBJ2-3; possibly TRBD1 or TRBD2 for D (6 bases each). The CDR3 contains 22 residues. Trimming pared 4 bases from V and 0 bases from J, leaving 32 bases between. Per germline, CDR1 MNHEY and CDR2 SVGEGT. The CDR3 region is CASSSSGTLFGGVHPSTDTQYS. DNA for the CDR3: TGTGCCAGCAGTTCCTCCGGGACACTGTTCGGAGGGGTCCATCCTAGCACAGATACGCAGTATTCT.